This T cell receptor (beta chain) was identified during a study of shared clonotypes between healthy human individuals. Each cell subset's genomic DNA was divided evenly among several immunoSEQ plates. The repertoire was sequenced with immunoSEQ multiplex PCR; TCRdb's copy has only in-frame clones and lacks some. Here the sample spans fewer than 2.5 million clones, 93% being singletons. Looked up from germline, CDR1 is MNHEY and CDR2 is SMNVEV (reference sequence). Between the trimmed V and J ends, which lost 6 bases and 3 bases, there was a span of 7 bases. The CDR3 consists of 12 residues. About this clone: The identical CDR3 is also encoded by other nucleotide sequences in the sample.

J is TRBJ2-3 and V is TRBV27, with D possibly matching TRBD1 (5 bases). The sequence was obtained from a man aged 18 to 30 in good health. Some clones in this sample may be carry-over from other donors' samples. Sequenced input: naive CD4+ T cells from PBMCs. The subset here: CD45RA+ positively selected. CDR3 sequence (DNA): TGTGCCAGCAGGCGGACAACAGATACGCAGTATTTT. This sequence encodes CASRRTTDTQYF.